This entry concerns a single TCR beta chain. This clonotype came up a few times. Its target antigen remains unknown. No qualities accompany the bases; no much larger clone lies one base away. This sample was included in a study of human T cells and chemical hapten exposure (dated by TCRdb to the early 2020s). Regarding the study in general: For sensitization, 2% DPC in acetone was applied to an approximately 2 cm by approximately 2 cm area of upper inner arm skin. Throughout the study period of 20 to 25 weeks, patients also received therapeutic DPC doses to the scalp every week. Patch testing was performed on the upper back with Finn chambers containing 0.01% DPC, and the patch tests were scored after 6 days according to International Contact Dermatitis Research Group standards. The mostly female patient cohort included alopecia areata with under or over 50% scalp involvement, alopecia totalis and alopecia universalis. The libraries were sequenced as a pool, and the TCR yield per sample differed mostly because of small variations in library volumes within the pool. The study tracked peripheral blood TCR repertoire changes in vivo during primary and secondary sensitization to the hapten diphenylcyclopropenone (DPC) in alopecia patients. Patient blood was sampled pre-sensitization (week 0) and at 2, 6 and about 24 weeks after DPC sensitization. For TCR sequencing, blood came from over 25 alopecia patients at anywhere from one to four time points (pre-sensitization, 2, 6 and 24 weeks).

The research as a whole found: Because every patient had alopecia, a presumed autoimmune disease, the patients' immune response might differ from that of healthy individuals. Expanded TCRs formed significantly more large CDR3 similarity clusters than pre-sensitization or healthy control sets, consistent with antigen-driven responses. DPC sensitization did not change the number of TCRs with a frequency above 1 in 1000, and there was no evidence of changes in global repertoire structure. Patch test score was positively correlated with the number of PT1 expanded TCRs, with significance at thresholds 8, 16 and 32 but not at 4. After repeated subsampling, changes were observed in the strength of the expansion versus patch-test correlation and in the threshold at which the correlation became significant.

The method behind the library was RACE. TCRdb names NextSeq 500 as the instrument used. During library preparation, unique molecular identifiers were attached to individual cDNA molecules so that TCRs could be counted in a quantitative, reproducible way. Both TCR alpha and TCR beta chains were sequenced from each blood RNA sample. The published analysis was carried out like this. Samples had a median of about 96,000 TCRs, with a range from about 23,224 to 690,600. V, J and CDR3 annotation of the TCR reads was carried out using the Decombinator software suite. For PS versus PT1 abundance plots, all samples were subsampled to the same number of TCRs (28,000). TCRs were defined as expanded if absent before sensitization and observed at least eight times at the 2-week time point. TCRdb ran its own pipeline on the public reads, namely fastp trimming at Q25 and MiXCR clone calling, and kept in-frame beta chains. Rows are combined by CDR3 protein, so each entry shows the most common genes and DNA. The authors' filters were not applied to this entry. The sample yields a few hundred thousand distinct CDR3 sequences; more than 4.5% were counted once. Jointly, the top ten make up around 2.3% of the sample.

The sample's time point label, in plain terms: patch test 1, 2 weeks after DPC sensitization. In light of the paper, this sample's treatment or condition label describes: therapeutic diphenylcyclopropenone sensitization with weekly scalp DPC. At each patch-test visit, blood was drawn before the patch test was applied. Patients were considered eligible if aged 18 to 70, diagnosed with alopecia and deemed suitable for DPC therapy, and patients were excluded if pregnant. Unfractionated whole blood was collected in Tempus Blood RNA tubes, and total RNA was extracted from that blood. CDR1 and CDR2, per the germline V gene (reference sequence), are LGHDT and YNNKEL. The CDR3 starts with the cysteine, ends with the phenylalanine, and has 15 residues. Only CDR3 DNA is held: 45 bases, read in frame from base 1. V and J are trimmed by 1 base and 0 bases, and the gene matches miss 2 bases of the junction.

The source is a woman in her fifties or sixties with alopecia areata. Some clones in this sample may be carry-over from other donors' samples. Recombination connected TRBV3-1 to TRBJ1-1; TRBD1 agrees with 7 junctional bases. Specimen: whole blood, collected in connection with sensitization to the hapten diphenylcyclopropenone (DPC). Here is the DNA: TGTGCCAGCAGCCAAGGGACAGGTATGAACACTGAAGCTTTCTTT. Its protein is CASSQGTGMNTEAFF.